Listed below are T cell receptor beta chains from one sample, sequenced in a study of cytomegalovirus exposure and HLA in healthy donors. Assay: immunoSEQ multiplex PCR; the TCRdb copy retains only in-frame clones and omits some. This sample has fewer than 200,000 clones, with 81% found just once. The material sequenced was PBMCs. Every receptor here comes from a man aged 40-55 years in good health and CMV-seropositive. Both conserved end residues are part of each CDR3. D genes are given only for firm matches. Clone sizes are given selectively: once, few, many, or a class where the clone is expanded.

v_call: TRBV5-1; d_call: TRBD1; clone_size: NA; j_call: TRBJ1-2; cdr3_nt: TGCGCCAGCAGCTCTAGGACAGGCCGGGAAGGCTACACCTTC; cdr3_aa: CASSSRTGREGYTF
v_call: TRBV9; d_call: NA; clone_size: NA; j_call: TRBJ1-1; cdr3_nt: TGTGCCAGCAGCGCGACAGCCGGGGCAGGGAGGACTGAAGCTTTCTTT; cdr3_aa: CASSATAGAGRTEAFF
v_call: TRBV4-1; d_call: TRBD2; clone_size: NA; j_call: TRBJ2-1; cdr3_nt: TGCGCCAGCAGCCAAGATGCTAGCGGGGAGGTTGAGCAGTTCTTC; cdr3_aa: CASSQDASGEVEQFF
v_call: TRBV4-2; d_call: NA; clone_size: NA; j_call: TRBJ1-2; cdr3_nt: TGTGCCAGCAGCTCGGGGACACCGAACTATGGCTACACCTTC; cdr3_aa: CASSSGTPNYGYTF
v_call: TRBV5-6; d_call: TRBD1; clone_size: few; j_call: TRBJ1-4; cdr3_nt: TGTGCCAGCAGCTCCAGGACAGGGTTTAATGAAAAACTGTTTTTT; cdr3_aa: CASSSRTGFNEKLFF
v_call: TRBV5-1; d_call: TRBD1; clone_size: NA; j_call: TRBJ2-7; cdr3_nt: TGCGCCAGCAGCTTGGTTAGGGACAGGGCCTACGAGCAGTACTTC; cdr3_aa: CASSLVRDRAYEQYF
v_call: TRBV11-1; d_call: NA; clone_size: NA; j_call: TRBJ2-7; cdr3_nt: TGTGCCAGCAGCTTCTCCCGCGCCACCTACGAGCAGTACTTC; cdr3_aa: CASSFSRATYEQYF
v_call: TRBV6-5; d_call: TRBD2; clone_size: NA; j_call: TRBJ2-3; cdr3_nt: TGTGCCAGCAGTCCTAGCGGGCTCACAGATACGCAGTATTTT; cdr3_aa: CASSPSGLTDTQYF
v_call: TRBV28; d_call: TRBD2; clone_size: NA; j_call: TRBJ2-2; cdr3_nt: TGTGCCAGCAGTTTCCAAGCCCCGGGACTAGCGGGAGTTGGGGAGCTGTTTTTT; cdr3_aa: CASSFQAPGLAGVGELFF
v_call: TRBV29-1; d_call: NA; clone_size: NA; j_call: TRBJ2-3; cdr3_nt: TGCAGCGTTGATTTATTGCCGGGAGATACGCAGTATTTT; cdr3_aa: CSVDLLPGDTQYF
v_call: TRBV5-1; d_call: NA; clone_size: NA; j_call: TRBJ1-1; cdr3_nt: TGCGCCAGCAGCTTGGCGGGGAGGGCGAGCACTGAAGCTTTCTTT; cdr3_aa: CASSLAGRASTEAFF
v_call: TRBV29-1; d_call: TRBD1; clone_size: few; j_call: TRBJ1-1; cdr3_nt: TGCAGCGTTGAGAGACAGGGGGCTGAAGCTTTCTTT; cdr3_aa: CSVERQGAEAFF
v_call: TRBV5-1; d_call: NA; clone_size: NA; j_call: TRBJ1-1; cdr3_nt: TGCGCCAGCAGCTTGAAGGGACGGGGGAGTCAGGCCAACGAAGCTTTCTTT; cdr3_aa: CASSLKGRGSQANEAFF
v_call: TRBV20-1; d_call: TRBD1; clone_size: NA; j_call: TRBJ1-1; cdr3_nt: TGCAGTGCTGAAGGACAGGCCCTAACTTTCTTT; cdr3_aa: CSAEGQALTFF
v_call: TRBV6-6; d_call: NA; clone_size: few; j_call: TRBJ2-5; cdr3_nt: TGTGCCAGCAGTTATAACAGGATGGGAGAGACCCAGTACTTC; cdr3_aa: CASSYNRMGETQYF
v_call: TRBV6-1; d_call: NA; clone_size: NA; j_call: TRBJ2-3; cdr3_nt: TGTGCCAGCAGTGAAGTTGGGCAGGCCGGGGCAGATACGCAGTATTTT; cdr3_aa: CASSEVGQAGADTQYF
v_call: TRBV4-3; d_call: NA; clone_size: NA; j_call: TRBJ2-5; cdr3_nt: TGCGCCAGCAGCCAAGATTTTGGCGGGGCTGGGGAGACCCAGTACTTC; cdr3_aa: CASSQDFGGAGETQYF
v_call: TRBV19; d_call: TRBD1; clone_size: NA; j_call: TRBJ1-5; cdr3_nt: TGTGCCAGTAGTACCTCGGACAGGAGCAAATATAGCAATCAGCCCCAGCATTTT; cdr3_aa: CASSTSDRSKYSNQPQHF
v_call: TRBV5-4; d_call: TRBD2; clone_size: NA; j_call: TRBJ2-3; cdr3_nt: TGTGCCAGCCACCTAAGACTAGCGGAAAGCACAGATACGCAGTATTTT; cdr3_aa: CASHLRLAESTDTQYF
v_call: TRBV11-3; d_call: NA; clone_size: NA; j_call: TRBJ2-3; cdr3_nt: TGTGCCAGCAGCCGCGGAGCGGCGGATACGCAGTATTTT; cdr3_aa: CASSRGAADTQYF
v_call: TRBV18; d_call: NA; clone_size: few; j_call: TRBJ1-5; cdr3_nt: TGTGCCAGCTCACCGCCCGGGTCCAATCAGCCCCAGCATTTT; cdr3_aa: CASSPPGSNQPQHF
v_call: TRBV6-5; d_call: NA; clone_size: NA; j_call: TRBJ2-1; cdr3_nt: TGTGCCAGCAGCCAGGGGTCCCTGGCCGAGCAGTTCTTC; cdr3_aa: CASSQGSLAEQFF
v_call: TRBV11-2; d_call: NA; clone_size: NA; j_call: TRBJ2-6; cdr3_nt: TGTGCCAGCAGCCGGGGGGCTCGGGCCAACGTCCTGACTTTC; cdr3_aa: CASSRGARANVLTF
v_call: TRBV27; d_call: NA; clone_size: few; j_call: TRBJ2-1; cdr3_nt: TGTGCCAGCAGTCAATTAAGGGGGATAAGGTTCAATGAGCAGTTCTTC; cdr3_aa: CASSQLRGIRFNEQFF
v_call: TRBV7-9; d_call: NA; clone_size: few; j_call: TRBJ1-1; cdr3_nt: TGTGCCAGCAGCTTAGACATGAACACTGAAGCTTTCTTT; cdr3_aa: CASSLDMNTEAFF
v_call: TRBV5-1; d_call: TRBD2; clone_size: NA; j_call: TRBJ2-1; cdr3_nt: TGCGCCAGCAGCTTGGGACTAGCGGGAGGGGGCGAGCAGTTCTTC; cdr3_aa: CASSLGLAGGGEQFF
v_call: TRBV13; d_call: TRBD2; clone_size: NA; j_call: TRBJ2-3; cdr3_nt: TGTGCCAGCAGCCCCAGCGGGAGTGGGACAGATACGCAGTATTTT; cdr3_aa: CASSPSGSGTDTQYF
v_call: TRBV7-2; d_call: NA; clone_size: NA; j_call: TRBJ1-5; cdr3_nt: TGTGCCAGCAGCTTACAAGGAGCGGCCGGGGGTCAGCCCCAGCATTTT; cdr3_aa: CASSLQGAAGGQPQHF
v_call: TRBV19; d_call: TRBD2; clone_size: NA; j_call: TRBJ2-5; cdr3_nt: TGTGCCAGTATAGGGCGGGGGGGAAAAGAGACCCAGTACTTC; cdr3_aa: CASIGRGGKETQYF
v_call: TRBV7-2; d_call: NA; clone_size: few; j_call: TRBJ2-7; cdr3_nt: TGTGCCAGCAGCCACGGGGGATACTACGAGCAGTACTTC; cdr3_aa: CASSHGGYYEQYF
v_call: TRBV6-6; d_call: NA; clone_size: once; j_call: TRBJ1-2; cdr3_nt: TGTGCCAGCAGTACGGGGACTGGGGCAAACTATGGCTACACCTTC; cdr3_aa: CASSTGTGANYGYTF
v_call: TRBV29-1; d_call: TRBD2; clone_size: NA; j_call: TRBJ2-3; cdr3_nt: TGCAGCGTTGAAACGGCGGGAGCGTTCGATACGCAGTATTTT; cdr3_aa: CSVETAGAFDTQYF
v_call: TRBV5-1; d_call: TRBD2; clone_size: NA; j_call: TRBJ2-7; cdr3_nt: TGCGCCAGCAGCTTGGGTGGCGGGGGTGTTGCCTACGAGCAGTACTTC; cdr3_aa: CASSLGGGGVAYEQYF
v_call: TRBV5-1; d_call: NA; clone_size: NA; j_call: TRBJ2-1; cdr3_nt: TGCGCCAGCAGCTTTAGTGCGCAGGGAGGCGATGAGCAGTTCTTC; cdr3_aa: CASSFSAQGGDEQFF
v_call: TRBV5-1; d_call: TRBD2; clone_size: NA; j_call: TRBJ2-5; cdr3_nt: TGCGCCAGCAGCTTGGCGCCCGGGACTAGCGGGCAAGAGACCCAGTACTTC; cdr3_aa: CASSLAPGTSGQETQYF
v_call: TRBV5-5; d_call: TRBD2; clone_size: NA; j_call: TRBJ2-7; cdr3_nt: TGTGCCAGCAGCTTACCGGGGGGTAACTACGAGCAGTACTTC; cdr3_aa: CASSLPGGNYEQYF
v_call: TRBV5-6; d_call: NA; clone_size: NA; j_call: TRBJ1-4; cdr3_nt: TGTGCCAGCAGCTTTGGCAGTCTTGAAAAACTGTTTTTT; cdr3_aa: CASSFGSLEKLFF
v_call: TRBV2; d_call: NA; clone_size: NA; j_call: TRBJ2-5; cdr3_nt: TGTGCCAGCAGTCTCGACAGTTACCAAGAGACCCAGTACTTC; cdr3_aa: CASSLDSYQETQYF
v_call: TRBV18; d_call: NA; clone_size: NA; j_call: TRBJ2-5; cdr3_nt: TGTGCCAGCTCACCAGGGGTCCGAGGGGAGACCCAGTACTTC; cdr3_aa: CASSPGVRGETQYF
v_call: TRBV15; d_call: TRBD2; clone_size: once; j_call: TRBJ2-1; cdr3_nt: TGTGCCACCAGCAGAGATCAAAAGGTTGGGACTAGCGCACCCAATGAGCAGTTCTTC; cdr3_aa: CATSRDQKVGTSAPNEQFF
v_call: TRBV7-9; d_call: TRBD2; clone_size: NA; j_call: TRBJ2-1; cdr3_nt: TGTGCCAGCAGCCATGGACTAGCGGGGGGGCGGGAGCAGTTCTTC; cdr3_aa: CASSHGLAGGREQFF
v_call: TRBV4-1; d_call: NA; clone_size: NA; j_call: TRBJ2-2; cdr3_nt: TGCGCCAGCACCACAAGTTGGGTGGGTTCTACGGGCACCGGGGAGCTGTTTTTT; cdr3_aa: CASTTSWVGSTGTGELFF
v_call: TRBV9; d_call: TRBD1; clone_size: NA; j_call: TRBJ1-1; cdr3_nt: TGTGCCAGCAGCTTCACCGGGACAGGGCAAGCTTTCTTT; cdr3_aa: CASSFTGTGQAFF
v_call: TRBV11-2; d_call: TRBD2; clone_size: NA; j_call: TRBJ2-5; cdr3_nt: TGTGCCAGCAGCTTAGGTGCGGGGGGCCAAGAGACCCAGTACTTC; cdr3_aa: CASSLGAGGQETQYF
v_call: TRBV7-8; d_call: TRBD2; clone_size: NA; j_call: TRBJ2-3; cdr3_nt: TGTGCCAGCAGCTTAGAGTCCGGACTAGCGGGGAGGGATACGCAGTATTTT; cdr3_aa: CASSLESGLAGRDTQYF
v_call: TRBV19; d_call: NA; clone_size: NA; j_call: TRBJ1-1; cdr3_nt: TGTGCCAGTAGTACAGACGGGGTTCGGAGGGCTGAAGCTTTCTTT; cdr3_aa: CASSTDGVRRAEAFF
v_call: TRBV7-9; d_call: NA; clone_size: NA; j_call: TRBJ2-3; cdr3_nt: TGTTCCAGCAGCCAGTCCACAGATACGCAGTATTTT; cdr3_aa: CSSSQSTDTQYF
v_call: TRBV15; d_call: NA; clone_size: NA; j_call: TRBJ2-5; cdr3_nt: TGTGCCACCAGTTCGACGCCTAGTCCCCAAGAGACCCAGTACTTC; cdr3_aa: CATSSTPSPQETQYF
v_call: TRBV7-7; d_call: NA; clone_size: NA; j_call: TRBJ2-1; cdr3_nt: TGTGCCAGCACCCCTTCCCCATCTTCGGGTGAGCAGTTCTTC; cdr3_aa: CASTPSPSSGEQFF
v_call: TRBV2; d_call: NA; clone_size: NA; j_call: TRBJ1-4; cdr3_nt: TGTGCCAGCAGTGAAAATGGCAGGCTTAATGAAAAACTGTTTTTT; cdr3_aa: CASSENGRLNEKLFF
v_call: TRBV29-1; d_call: NA; clone_size: NA; j_call: TRBJ1-2; cdr3_nt: TGCAGCGGGCGGGTCACGGATGGCTACACCTTC; cdr3_aa: CSGRVTDGYTF
v_call: TRBV27; d_call: NA; clone_size: NA; j_call: TRBJ1-5; cdr3_nt: TGTGCCAGCAGTTTATGGGGATCGGGGCAGCCCCAGCATTTT; cdr3_aa: CASSLWGSGQPQHF
v_call: TRBV28; d_call: TRBD1; clone_size: NA; j_call: TRBJ1-5; cdr3_nt: TGTGCCAGCAGTGGAACAGGGGCGCCATGGCGTCAGCCCCAGCATTTT; cdr3_aa: CASSGTGAPWRQPQHF
v_call: TRBV11-2; d_call: TRBD1; clone_size: NA; j_call: TRBJ1-2; cdr3_nt: TGTGCCAGCAGCCCCTTCGCGGAGACAGGGGTGGATGGCTACACCTTC; cdr3_aa: CASSPFAETGVDGYTF
v_call: TRBV28; d_call: NA; clone_size: NA; j_call: TRBJ1-5; cdr3_nt: TGTGCCAGCTTATTCGGGATTAACAGCAATCAGCCCCAGCATTTT; cdr3_aa: CASLFGINSNQPQHF
v_call: TRBV19; d_call: NA; clone_size: NA; j_call: TRBJ1-5; cdr3_nt: TGTGCCAGTAGTCCGTCGGGTGGTCAGCCCCAGCATTTT; cdr3_aa: CASSPSGGQPQHF